These T cell receptor beta chains were read from a single sample in a study of blood T cell repertoires in COVID-19. Produced via immunoSEQ multiplex PCR; TCRdb's table is partial and in-frame only. The profile shows about 490,000 clones, 80% to 90% of them singletons. The source material was peripheral blood. Every receptor here comes from a human donor in a cohort sampled during active COVID-19. The CDR3 runs from the conserved cysteine through the conserved F or W. D genes are given only for firm matches. Not every row has a clone size; where given, it reads once, few, many or a size class.

v_call	j_call	clone_size	d_call	cdr3_aa	cdr3_nt
TRBV30	TRBJ2-1	few	.	CAWSVQGEQFF	TGTGCCTGGAGTGTACAGGGTGAGCAGTTCTTC
TRBV19	TRBJ1-1	.	TRBD1	CASRGQGDTEAFF	TGTGCCAGTAGGGGACAGGGTGACACTGAAGCTTTCTTT
TRBV6-6	TRBJ2-7	once	TRBD1	CASSPADRAISYEQYF	TGTGCCAGCAGCCCAGCGGACAGGGCAATCTCCTACGAGCAGTACTTC
TRBV28	TRBJ2-1	.	TRBD2	CASSSPGLAGNYNEQFF	TGTGCCAGCAGTTCCCCGGGACTAGCGGGAAACTACAATGAGCAGTTCTTC
TRBV2	TRBJ1-5	.	TRBD1	CATGQGIEQPQHF	TGTGCCACCGGACAGGGAATAGAACAGCCCCAGCATTTT
TRBV2	TRBJ2-1	.	.	CASCYGTRYNEQFF	TGTGCCAGCTGTTACGGGACACGCTACAATGAGCAGTTCTTC
TRBV9	TRBJ2-7	.	.	CASSVAPGESYEQYF	TGTGCCAGCAGCGTAGCACCGGGAGAATCCTACGAGCAGTACTTC
TRBV14	TRBJ1-2	.	TRBD1	CASSLNRGDGGYTF	TGTGCCAGCAGCCTAAACAGGGGTGACGGGGGCTACACCTTC
TRBV7-3	TRBJ1-1	.	.	CASSLAGNTEAFF	TGTGCCAGCAGCTTAGCAGGGAACACTGAAGCTTTCTTT
TRBV20-1	TRBJ1-1	once	TRBD1	CSASLGQRLQNTEAFF	TGCAGTGCTAGTTTGGGACAGCGCCTTCAGAACACTGAAGCTTTCTTT
TRBV10-2	TRBJ1-1	.	.	CASSDPGNTEAFF	TGCGCCAGCAGTGACCCGGGGAACACTGAAGCTTTCTTT
TRBV9	TRBJ2-3	.	.	CASSESGQQYF	TGTGCCAGCAGCGAGTCGGGACAGCAGTATTTT
TRBV9	TRBJ1-5	.	.	CASSAVSGNQPQHF	TGTGCCAGCAGCGCGGTTTCGGGCAATCAGCCCCAGCATTTT
TRBV19	TRBJ2-1	.	TRBD2	CASSIDRRLAGGYGNHEQFF	TGTGCCAGTAGTATAGATCGTAGACTAGCGGGAGGGTATGGTAACCACGAGCAGTTCTTC
TRBV4-1	TRBJ2-1	.	TRBD2	CASSQGLALSYNEQFF	TGCGCCAGCAGCCAAGGACTAGCGCTCTCCTACAATGAGCAGTTCTTC
TRBV28	TRBJ2-3	.	.	CASSPLPSGYTDTQYF	TGTGCCAGCAGTCCACTACCTAGTGGGTACACAGATACGCAGTATTTT
TRBV19	TRBJ2-1	.	.	CASSITRIDEQFF	TGTGCCAGTAGTATAACCAGGATAGATGAGCAGTTCTTC
TRBV12-3/TRBV12-4	TRBJ1-2	.	.	CASSFYRGDGYTF	TGTGCCAGCAGTTTTTATCGGGGAGACGGCTACACCTTC
TRBV5-6	TRBJ1-2	.	.	CASSANRDYGYTF	TGTGCCAGCAGCGCGAACAGGGACTATGGCTACACCTTC
TRBV5-1	TRBJ1-3	.	.	CASSRDLSGNTIYF	TGCGCCAGCAGCCGGGATCTCTCTGGAAACACCATATATTTT
TRBV30	TRBJ2-2	few	TRBD1	CAWSGDRGTGELFF	TGTGCCTGGAGTGGGGACAGGGGCACCGGGGAGCTGTTTTTT
TRBV19	TRBJ2-3	.	.	CASSQGLPPDTQYF	TGTGCCAGTAGTCAAGGACTCCCGCCCGATACGCAGTATTTT
TRBV7-9	TRBJ2-3	.	.	CASSQRGLGQNTDTQYF	TGTGCCAGCAGCCAAAGGGGGTTGGGGCAGAACACAGATACGCAGTATTTT
TRBV4-3	TRBJ1-3	.	TRBD1	CASSQTETGVGNTIYF	TGCGCCAGCAGCCAGACGGAAACAGGGGTTGGAAACACCATATATTTT
TRBV3-1/TRBV3-2	TRBJ2-5	.	TRBD2	CASSQEGLAQETQYF	TGTGCCAGCAGCCAAGAGGGACTAGCCCAGGAGACCCAGTACTTC
TRBV18	TRBJ2-7	.	TRBD1	CASLAQGTGGYEQYF	TGTGCCAGCTTGGCCCAGGGGACAGGGGGTTACGAGCAGTACTTC
TRBV30	TRBJ2-6	.	TRBD2	CAWSVRVAGHSGANVLTF	TGTGCCTGGAGTGTACGGGTAGCGGGACACTCTGGGGCCAACGTCCTGACTTTC
TRBV24-1	TRBJ2-3	.	TRBD1	CATSHTGGNRGGTDTQYF	TGTGCCACCTCCCATACAGGGGGCAACCGGGGTGGAACAGATACGCAGTATTTT
TRBV4-3	TRBJ2-3	once	TRBD2	CASSQIAGHTDTQYF	TGCGCCAGCAGCCAAATAGCGGGACACACAGATACGCAGTATTTT
TRBV5-1	TRBJ1-1	.	TRBD1	CASSWTGHLNTEAFF	TGCGCCAGCAGCTGGACAGGACACTTGAACACTGAAGCTTTCTTT
TRBV5-6	TRBJ2-5	.	.	CASSVLAEVQETQYF	TGTGCCAGCAGCGTTTTAGCGGAGGTTCAAGAGACCCAGTACTTC
TRBV18	TRBJ1-2	few	.	CASSSQTVANYGYTF	TGTGCCAGCTCATCCCAAACGGTAGCTAACTATGGCTACACCTTC
TRBV5-1	TRBJ2-5	.	TRBD1	CASSGLTGAIQETQYF	TGCGCCAGCAGCGGTCTGACAGGGGCTATACAAGAGACCCAGTACTTC
TRBV21-1	TRBJ2-2	.	.	CASSKGGLAGDQSSSNTGELFF	TGTGCCAGCAGCAAAGGGGGACTAGCGGGAGACCAAAGTTCCTCGAACACCGGGGAGCTGTTTTTT
TRBV7-2	TRBJ2-7	.	.	CASSLAGRAYEQYF	TGTGCCAGCAGCTTAGCTGGCAGGGCCTACGAGCAGTACTTC
TRBV7-2	TRBJ2-3	.	TRBD2	CASSLISGVIDTQYF	TGTGCCAGCAGCTTAATAAGCGGGGTCATTGATACGCAGTATTTT
TRBV7-3	TRBJ1-1	once	TRBD1	CASSLRRDRGAEAFF	TGTGCCAGCAGCTTGCGGCGGGACAGGGGCGCTGAAGCTTTCTTT
TRBV7-6	TRBJ1-2	.	TRBD1	CASSTRQGAGGDYGYTF	TGTGCCAGCAGCACCCGACAGGGGGCTGGGGGCGACTATGGCTACACCTTC
TRBV6-6	TRBJ1-2	.	TRBD1	CASSLGQVWGVHYGYTF	TGTGCCAGCAGTCTGGGACAGGTCTGGGGCGTCCACTATGGCTACACCTTC
TRBV6-2/TRBV6-3	TRBJ1-1	.	.	CASSSRDIRSGAFF	TGTGCCAGCAGTTCCCGGGACATCAGATCAGGAGCTTTCTTT
TRBV10-3	TRBJ1-2	.	.	CAISLGGSGRNYGYTF	TGTGCCATCAGTTTGGGGGGGAGCGGGAGAAACTATGGCTACACCTTC
TRBV9	TRBJ2-7	.	TRBD2	CASSSTGGSYEQYF	TGTGCCAGCAGCTCCACGGGGGGCTCCTACGAGCAGTACTTC
TRBV5-4	TRBJ2-1	.	.	CASSPGGTYNEQFF	TGTGCCAGCAGCCCTGGGGGGACCTACAATGAGCAGTTCTTC
TRBV5-8	TRBJ2-7	.	.	CASSLVSTGGPSYEQYF	TGTGCCAGCAGCTTGGTCTCGACAGGAGGTCCTTCCTACGAGCAGTACTTC
TRBV18	TRBJ2-7	.	TRBD1	CASSPGTGDLYEQYF	TGTGCCAGCTCGCCCGGGACAGGGGACCTTTACGAGCAGTACTTC
TRBV7-2	TRBJ1-1	.	.	CASSLGGSGTEAFF	TGTGCCAGCAGCTTAGGCGGGTCGGGCACTGAAGCTTTCTTT
TRBV5-1	TRBJ2-5	.	TRBD2	CASSLVPLTSGSLETQYF	TGCGCCAGCAGCTTGGTTCCACTCACTAGCGGGAGTTTAGAGACCCAGTACTTC
TRBV6-2/TRBV6-3	TRBJ2-5	.	.	CASSYEGVGTQYF	TGTGCCAGCAGTTACGAGGGAGTGGGGACCCAGTACTTC